These 21 T cell receptor gamma chains share one sample of origin, sequenced in a study of γδ T cells in repeated Plasmodium falciparum infection (dated by TCRdb to about 2021). Libraries were made using multiplex PCR. For sequencing, an Illumina MiSeq was employed. With CATT, TCRdb called clones again from the public reads; duplicate DNA rows were later joined. A total of around 14,000 gamma-chain clones appear in this sample, around 1.6% of them only once. Of the sample, more than 25% is held by the ten largest clones. For bulk TCR repertoire analysis, Vgamma9/Vdelta2+ and Vdelta2-negative gammadelta T cell populations were flow-sorted out of peripheral blood mononuclear cells. Sequencing input: gamma-delta T cells from blood. These receptors were collected from a pool of human donors (malaria-infected and uninfected, not separated).

This clone has ten or more counts. TCRdb assigns this DNA the protein of a much larger clone, which departs from its translation at residue 3; this likely reflects a read error, and the protein shown comes from translating the DNA. This rearrangement joins TRGV9 to TRGJP. CDR1 and CDR2 (germline): GITISATS, ISYDGTV (reference sequence). There are 16 residues in the CDR3. This CDR3 reads CASWEGQELGKKIKVF. The DNA of the CDR3 is TGTGCCTCGTGGGAGGGACAAGAGTTGGGCAAAAAAATCAAGGTATTT.

This clone was seen only a few times. A far larger clone is one nucleotide away, so this likely arose from a read error. Other nucleotide sequences in the sample specify the same CDR3. V usage is TRGV9 and J usage is TRGJ1 or TRGJ2. TCRdb is silent on the J gene; assignment here came from matching the DNA to germline. This CDR3 has 16 residues. Germline V CDR1 and CDR2: GITISATS, ISYDGTV (reference sequence). The V segment lost 2 bases and the J segment 7 bases; nucleotides outside the gene matches: 17. Here the CDR3 reads CALWEAPPGYWYKKLF. The CDR3 DNA sequence: TGTGCCTTGTGGGAGGCCCCGCCTGGCTATTGGTATAAGAAACTCTTT.

This clone showed up many times. This clone may be a read error of a much larger clone one base away. Here the CDR3 DNA reads TGTGCCACCTGGGACAGGCGAGGTTATAAGAAACTCTTT. Translation gives CATWDRRGYKKLF. The V and J genes are TRGV5 and TRGJ1 or TRGJ2. CDR3 length: 13 residues. The V gene end was trimmed by 0 bases and the J gene end by 6 bases; junction bases not matched to a gene: 5. Germline V gene sequence: CDR1 VINAFY, CDR2 YDVSNSKD.

This clone was recorded at least ten times. TCRdb's protein for this DNA is that of a much larger clone and differs from the translation at residue 9, likely a read error; the protein shown is the DNA translation. This rearrangement joins TRGV9 to TRGJ1 or TRGJ2. Germline values: CDR1 GITISATS, CDR2 ISYDGTV (reference sequence). J was trimmed by 2 bases and V by 0 bases; bases with no gene match: 7. The CDR3 loop spans 15 amino acids. For the CDR3, the DNA is TGTGCCTTGTGGGAGGTGTTCCCTGATTATTATAAGAAACTCTTT. Encoded protein: CALWEVFPDYYKKLF.

With respect to this clone: The protein given by TCRdb reflects a much larger clone and differs at residue 9 from this DNA's translation, likely from a read error; the protein shown is the DNA's translation. CDR3 sequence: CALWEPSYCKKLF. The CDR3 region has the DNA TGTGCCTTGTGGGAGCCAAGTTATTGTAAGAAACTCTTT. The rearrangement joins TRGV9 to TRGJ1 or TRGJ2. TCRdb supplies no J gene; here it was assigned by aligning the nucleotide sequence to germline. The CDR3 consists of 13 residues. Germline values: CDR1 GITISATS, CDR2 ISYDGTV (reference sequence).

Note on this clone: The TCRdb record carries a much larger clone's protein, which differs from this DNA's translation at residue 3; a read error is the likely cause, and the protein listed here is the DNA translation. The chain is built from TRGV2 and TRGJP2. TCRdb leaves out the J gene; it was filled in here by matching the DNA to germline. The CDR3 has 18 residues. From germline, CDR1 is EGSNGY and CDR2 YDSYNSKV. This CDR3 reads CAAWDGLGINSSDWIKTF. In DNA form, the CDR3 reads TGTGCCGCCTGGGACGGGCTCGGAATAAATAGTAGTGATTGGATCAAGACGTTT.

This clone was seen many times. This DNA translates differently at residue 9 from the TCRdb protein, which is that of a much larger clone; a read error is likely, and the protein shown is the DNA's own translation. The chain employs TRGV9 and TRGJP. V dropped 0 bases and J dropped 9; count of bases not matched to a gene: 8. CDR3 length: 17 residues. Germline-derived CDR1 and CDR2 are GITISATS and ISYDGTV (reference sequence). CDR3 nucleotides: TGTGCCTTGTGGGAGGTGAATAAAGGGTTGGGCAAAAAAATCAAGGTATTT. The encoded protein is CALWEVNKGLGKKIKVF.

This clone was counted ten times or more. The protein held in TCRdb is that of a much larger clone and does not match this DNA's translation at residue 3, likely because of a read error; the protein shown is translated from the DNA. V usage is TRGV9 and J usage is TRGJP. The CDR3 is 17 amino acids. Germline V lookup: CDR1 GITISATS, CDR2 ISYDGTV (reference sequence). CDR3 sequence: CASWEVPQELGKKIKVF. The CDR3 DNA sequence: TGTGCCTCGTGGGAGGTGCCTCAAGAGTTGGGCAAAAAAATCAAGGTATTT.

As for this clone: A far larger clone is one nucleotide away, so this likely arose from a read error. This sample includes further DNA sequences coding for the same CDR3. This sequence joins TRGV9 and TRGJ1 or TRGJ2. The J gene, left out of TCRdb, was set here by checking the DNA against germline. Germline lookup yields CDR1 GITISATS and CDR2 ISYDGTV (reference sequence). This CDR3 spans 13 amino acids. This CDR3 is CALWDPFYYKKLF. As DNA, the CDR3 is TGTGCCCTGTGGGATCCTTTTTATTATAAGAAACTCTTT.

Worth noting for this clone: It differs at one base from a far larger clone, so likely a read error. Other DNA sequences of this sample code for an identical CDR3. The J gene went uncalled, whereas the V gene is TRGV9. The CDR3 runs 13 residues. CDR1 GITISATS and CDR2 ISYDGTV come from the germline V gene (reference sequence). The CDR3 spells CALWGPYYYKKLF. The DNA for the CDR3 is TGTGCCTTGTGGGGACCCTATTATTATAAAAAACTCTTT.

This clone was detected many times. TCRdb lists the protein of a much larger clone for this DNA, which differs at residue 8, so this is likely a read error; the protein given here is translated from the DNA itself. This chain uses TRGV9 with TRGJ1 or TRGJ2. The J gene is absent in TCRdb and was assigned here via DNA matching to germline. The CDR3 covers 13 residues. V dropped 2 bases and J dropped 6; count of bases not matched to a gene: 7. CDR1 is GITISATS and CDR2 is ISYDGTV in the germline V gene (reference sequence). This CDR3 reads CALWEENCYKKLF. Here the CDR3 DNA reads TGTGCCTTGTGGGAGGAAAACTGTTATAAGAAACTCTTT.

Remarks on this clone: The translation of this DNA and the TCRdb protein of a much larger clone differ at residue 5, probably owing to a read error; the protein shown here is translated from the DNA. The genes are TRGV9 and TRGJP2. TCRdb supplies no J gene; here it was assigned by aligning the nucleotide sequence to germline. Germline V gene data show CDR1 as GITISATS and CDR2 as ISYDGTV (reference sequence). With V trimmed by 5 bases and J by 3 bases, 9 bases remained unmatched. CDR3 size: 15 residues. DNA for the CDR3: TGTGCCTTGTGGGTGCCGGTCGGTAGTGATTGGATCAAGACGTTT. This encodes CALWVPVGSDWIKTF.

Details on this clone: A read error is likely here: a far larger clone is one base away. This sample includes further DNA sequences coding for the same CDR3. The V and J genes are TRGV9 and TRGJ1 or TRGJ2. No J segment appears in TCRdb, so it was assigned here by matching the sequence to germline. This CDR3 contains 12 residues. Germline lookup yields CDR1 GITISATS and CDR2 ISYDGTV (reference sequence). The CDR3 DNA follows: TGCGCCTTGTGGAGGTCCAGAAATAAGAAACTCTTT. It yields the protein CALWRSRNKKLF.

With regard to this clone: It is likely a read error: a sequence one base away is far more abundant. The sample contains more than one DNA sequence encoding this CDR3. The J gene is TRGJ1 or TRGJ2, the V gene TRGV8. The CDR3 is 12 amino acids. Germline assignment: CDR1 VENAVY and CDR2 YDSYNSRV. V lost 1 base and J lost 6; bases outside the gene matches: 3. The CDR3 DNA is TGTGCCACCTGGGATAGCCGTTATAAGAAACTCTTT. Amino acid sequence: CATWDSRYKKLF.

This clone has a count of ten or more. The protein given by TCRdb reflects a much larger clone and differs at residue 13 from this DNA's translation, likely from a read error; the protein shown is the DNA's translation. The chain uses TRGV8 and TRGJ1 or TRGJ2. The CDR3 is made up of 17 amino acids. CDR1 VENAVY and CDR2 YDSYNSRV come from the germline V gene. The CDR3 loop reads CATWDRLRGILYFKKLF. CDR3 nucleotide sequence: TGTGCCACCTGGGATAGGCTACGAGGGATCCTTTATTTTAAGAAACTCTTT.

A note on this clone: This DNA translates differently at residue 4 from the TCRdb protein, which is that of a much larger clone; a read error is likely, and the protein shown is the DNA's own translation. The chain carries TRGV2 and TRGJ1 or TRGJ2. Matching the DNA to germline supplied the J gene, which TCRdb does not give. This CDR3 region has 13 residues. Germline V gene lookup returns CDR1 EGSNGY and CDR2 YDSYNSKV. This CDR3 is CATCDGPRHKKLF. The CDR3 DNA reads TGTGCCACCTGTGACGGGCCTCGCCATAAGAAACTCTTT.

A note on this clone: A read error may produce the germline difference seen at one junction end. V gene TRGV9 combines with J gene TRGJ1 or TRGJ2. No J gene was available from TCRdb, and it was assigned here by a germline match of the DNA. The CDR3 is made up of 15 amino acids. Germline assignment: CDR1 GITISATS and CDR2 ISYDGTV (reference sequence). The CDR3 DNA sequence: TGCAGTGCCTTGTGGGAGGCTACGAATTATTATAAGAAACTCTTT. Encoded protein: CSALWEATNYYKKLF.

Notes on this clone: For this DNA, TCRdb reports the protein of a much larger clone, which diverges at residue 9, most likely from a read error; the protein presented here is translated directly from the DNA. V and J are TRGV2 and TRGJP. The J gene is not listed in TCRdb, so it was assigned here from a DNA match to germline. Looked up from germline, CDR1 is EGSNGY and CDR2 is YDSYNSKV. CDR3 length: 17 amino acids. After removal of 1 base from V and 9 bases from J, the junction contained 9 bases not matched to a gene. The CDR3: CATWDGRKGLGKKIKVF. For the CDR3, the DNA is TGTGCCACCTGGGACGGTCGAAAAGGGTTGGGCAAAAAAATCAAGGTATTT.

This clone was observed a handful of times. The TCRdb protein comes from a much larger clone and disagrees with this DNA's translation at residue 4, likely due to a read error; the protein given here is derived from the DNA. The chain combines TRGV3 with TRGJ1 or TRGJ2. No J segment appears in TCRdb, so it was assigned here by matching the sequence to germline. Germline CDR1 VTNTFY, CDR2 YDVSTARD (reference sequence). This CDR3 has 11 residues. In DNA, the CDR3 is TGTGCCACCAGGGACACCACTAAGAAACTCTTT. This gives the protein CATRDTTKKLF.

This clone has ten or more counts. TCRdb's entry gives the protein of a much larger clone, which mismatches this DNA's translation at residue 15, likely from a read error; the protein reported here is translated from the DNA. The CDR3 region is CALWEVSPQELGKKVKVF. In DNA form, the CDR3 reads TGTGCCTTGTGGGAGGTGTCCCCTCAAGAGTTGGGCAAAAAAGTCAAGGTATTT. The V call is TRGV9, the J call TRGJP. There are 18 residues in the CDR3. Germline values: CDR1 GITISATS, CDR2 ISYDGTV (reference sequence).

This clone was picked up many times. The likely explanation is a read error, given a far larger clone one base away. Other DNA variants within this sample encode the same CDR3. The chain uses TRGV9 and TRGJ1 or TRGJ2. This CDR3 has 12 amino acids. Germline loops: CDR1 GITISATS, CDR2 ISYDGTV (reference sequence). CDR3 loop: CALWEGYYKKLF. DNA for the CDR3: TGTGCCTTGTGGGAGGGTTATTATAAGAAGCTCTTT.